This record looks at one TCR beta chain sequence and its context. The antigen is undetermined. Trimming at V came to 7 bases and at J to 2 bases, leaving 7 bases not matched to a gene. Germline V lookup: CDR1 MNHNY, CDR2 SVGAGI (reference sequence). This CDR3 has 16 amino acids. The data belong to a study of cytomegalovirus exposure and HLA in healthy donors. Whole-study results and caveats: Investigators reported over 150 TCR beta chains as tied to cytomegalovirus. Researchers reported that a few CMV-associated chains were confirmed in vitro as CMV antigen-specific. As was reported, the classifier diagnosed cytomegalovirus status with high specificity and sensitivity.

Use of 60 Vbeta and 13 Jbeta primers characterized the PCR. Profiling relied on immunoSEQ multiplex PCR, and the TCRdb table lists in-frame clones only, not all of them. Here the sample spans about 110,000 clones, 79% being singletons. The source of this sequence is a woman aged 35 to 49 in good health and CMV-seronegative. The sequencing sample was made of PBMCs. V usage is TRBV6-6 and J usage is TRBJ2-4, with TRBD2 matching 11 bases. The CDR3 loop is CASTSSGRIPKNIQYF. CDR3 DNA: TGTGCCAGCACCTCTAGCGGGAGGATCCCCAAAAACATTCAGTACTTC.